Following are 9 T cell receptor beta chains from one sample sequenced in a study of vaccination effects on CD4 cells after COVID-19 (dated by TCRdb to about 2022). The method was the immunoSEQ multiplex PCR assay. TCRdb provides this immuneACCESS table in a form limited to in-frame rearrangements. Some clones are lacking; in checked studies, under half of them reflect an unresolved V gene, and why the rest are absent is not known. The sample table shows tens of thousands of clones, and over 60% are seen once. Approximately 8.7% of the sample belongs to the ten largest clones. In the ViraFEST assay, PBMC were stimulated with viral peptide pools, and antigen-specific CD4+ T cell clonotypes were then identified by expansion using TCR sequencing. After more than nine days of culture, CD4+ T cells were isolated with the EasySep CD4+ T cell isolation kit. Two doses of either the BNT162b2 or the mRNA-1273 mRNA SARS-CoV-2 vaccine were administered to participants.

No antigen has been assigned to these receptors. This sample comprised CD4+ T cells from PBMCs cultured with SARS-CoV-2 spike peptides, obtained after COVID-19 vaccination. Per the publication, the cell subset or site label means: SARS-CoV-2 spike overlapping peptide pool stimulation. These receptors all stem from a human donor who received a COVID-19 vaccine.

The chain has TRBV5-1 and TRBJ1-1, with TRBD1 matching over 7 bases. The germline CDR1 and CDR2 sequences are SGHRS and YFSETQ. The CDR3 covers 14 residues. With 0 bases clipped from V and 11 bases from J, the junction kept 10 bases outside the gene matches. Here the CDR3 DNA reads TGCGCCAGCAGCTTGGTCGTGACAGGGCTAGAGGCTTTCTTT. Translating it yields CASSLVVTGLEAFF.

CDR3 DNA sequence: TGCGCCAGCACCCATTATGAGACAGCTTCGGATATCTATGGCTACACCTTC. It translates to CASTHYETASDIYGYTF. V gene TRBV4-1 combines with J gene TRBJ1-2, with D possibly being TRBD1 (5 bases). The germline gives CDR1 MGHRA, CDR2 YSYEKL. The CDR3 spans 17 residues. V was trimmed by 7 bases and J by 4 bases, leaving 25 bases between them.

The V and J genes are TRBV9 and TRBJ2-3; the D gene could be TRBD1 or TRBD2 (5 bases each). Germline lookup yields CDR1 SGDLS and CDR2 YYNGEE. CDR3 length equals 14 residues. V dropped 3 bases and J dropped 3 bases, with 11 bases sitting between them. The CDR3 DNA is TGTGCCAGCAGCGAGGGGACCAAAACAGATACGCAGTATTTT. Translated: CASSEGTKTDTQYF.

The gene calls are TRBV4-1 and TRBJ2-7, with 7 bases matching TRBD1. Trimming at V came to 4 bases and at J to 10 bases, leaving 16 bases not matched to a gene. This CDR3 has 15 residues. The germline gives CDR1 MGHRA, CDR2 YSYEKL. This CDR3 reads CASSRDQGDLSIQYF. The CDR3 coding sequence is TGCGCCAGCAGCCGCGACCAGGGGGATCTAAGTATTCAGTACTTC.

The rearrangement uses TRBV6-1 and TRBJ2-1, with D perhaps TRBD2 (6 bases). CDR3 length equals 14 residues. Trimming removed 0 bases from V and 8 bases from J, with 11 bases in between. Germline CDR1 and CDR2: MNHNS and SASEGT. CDR3 sequence reads: CASSEAGGRDEQFF. DNA of the CDR3: TGTGCCAGCAGTGAAGCGGGAGGACGGGATGAGCAGTTCTTC.

The rearrangement joins TRBV5-1 to TRBJ2-7; TRBD2 matches 9 bases. The CDR3 spans 13 residues. Germline V CDR1 and CDR2: SGHRS, YFSETQ. The V gene end was trimmed by 5 bases and the J gene end by 6 bases; junction bases not matched to a gene: 6. CDR3 in DNA: TGCGCCAGCAGAGGTAGCGGGAGAGCCGAGCAGTACTTC. Its protein product is CASRGSGRAEQYF.

This chain uses TRBV5-4 with TRBJ1-2; no reliable D call. CDR1 and CDR2 from the germline V gene are SGHNT and YYREEE (reference sequence). Trimming stripped 0 bases from V and 6 bases from J, with 15 bases between. The length of the CDR3 is 15 residues. CDR3 bases: TGTGCCAGCAGCTTGGCCGGGCTGGGCTCGAATGGCTACACCTTC. Translated, it gives CASSLAGLGSNGYTF.

The rearrangement links TRBV5-5 to TRBJ2-1, with D possibly TRBD1 on 6 matching bases. The CDR3 contains 16 residues. Deletions cut 0 bases from V and 4 bases from J, with 14 bases between. Looked up from germline, CDR1 is SGHKS and CDR2 is YYEKEE (reference sequence). The CDR3 nucleotides read TGTGCCAGCAGCTTGGATGGACAGAACCTTTACAATGAGCAGTTCTTC. Amino acids: CASSLDGQNLYNEQFF.

In its sample, this clone was seen once. The chain links TRBV6-5 to TRBJ2-7; tentative D call: TRBD2 (6 bases). Germline CDR1 reads MNHEY; CDR2 reads SVGAGI. CDR3 length: 14 residues. The V end was cut by 10 bases, the J end by 2 bases, with 18 bases between. The CDR3 here is CATSPGGLAYEQYF. Written as DNA, the CDR3 is TGTGCCACCTCCCCTGGGGGGTTGGCCTACGAGCAGTACTTC.